This TCR beta chain was captured by sequencing in a study of a mutant IDH1 vaccine in newly diagnosed glioma. Study-wide context: Treated patients had a mean age of around 40 years and a sex split that was around 60% male and roughly 38% female. Before enrollment, patients got radiotherapy alone, temozolomide alone, or mostly the combination.

This CDR3 is 13 amino acids long. Germline V CDR1 and CDR2: SQVTM, ANQGSEA. Findings of the study overall: Across multiple MHC alleles, 80% to 95% of patients had vaccine-induced responses. Pseudoprogression looked unconnected to shifts in top peripheral T cell clonotypes.

The time point is: baseline, week 1 (first vaccination visit). Treatment specified: pre-vaccination baseline after standard-of-care therapy. Regarding this clone: Its antigen is unidentified. A junction boundary mismatches the germline segment, possibly from a read error.

TCRdb's table, derived via immunoSEQ multiplex PCR, lists solely in-frame clones and lacks some. This sample has 20,000 to 25,000 clones, with 80% to 95% found just once. This sample comprised PBMCs, obtained from a glioma patient treated with radiotherapy, temozolomide or both. The TCR was taken from a man under 40 with glioma. The J gene is TRBJ2-2, the V gene TRBV29-1, with D maybe TRBD1 (5 bases). The CDR3 region is CSVQDSNPGELFF. The CDR3 DNA is TGCAGCGTTCAAGACAGTAACCCCGGGGAGCTGTTTTTT.